The 24 T cell receptor beta chains below come from one sample, sequenced in a study of T cells in localized non-small cell lung cancer. TCRdb's copy holds only in-frame clones and misses some; the assay was immunoSEQ multiplex PCR. The data hold about 64,000 clones, with 81% observed a single time. The sequences come from PBMCs, collected before any cancer treatment. These receptors originate from a man aged 40-75 years with stage II lung adenocarcinoma.

In DNA form, the CDR3 reads TGTGCCAGCAGCCCCCTCGCCGGGACGGATCAAGAGACCCAGTACTTC. It translates to CASSPLAGTDQETQYF. This chain uses TRBV2 with TRBJ2-5; the D call may be TRBD1 or TRBD2 (5 bases each). The V gene's germline CDR1 is SNHLY and CDR2 FYNNEI. CDR3 length: 16 residues. Deletions cut 6 bases from V and 2 bases from J, with 19 bases between.

The chain joins TRBV7-2 to TRBJ2-7, with 9 bases matching TRBD2. Trimming at V came to 5 bases and at J to 1 base, leaving 6 bases not matched to a gene. The V gene's germline CDR1 is SGHTA and CDR2 FQGNSA. The CDR3 length is 15 residues. The CDR3 DNA sequence: TGTGCCAGCAGCCACCGGACTAGCGCATCCTACGAGCAGTACTTC. Translating gives CASSHRTSASYEQYF.

The chain couples TRBV28 to TRBJ2-7; D could derive from TRBD1 or TRBD2 (5 bases each). Per the germline V gene, CDR1 is MDHEN and CDR2 is SYDVKM. This CDR3 region has 15 residues. V was cut by 0 bases and J by 0 bases, with 9 bases left in between. The chain's CDR3 is CASSLWGVPSYEQYF. In DNA, the CDR3 is TGTGCCAGCAGTTTATGGGGGGTTCCCTCCTACGAGCAGTACTTC.

V gene TRBV25-1 combines with J gene TRBJ1-6; no definite D call. Trimming removed 5 bases from V and 9 bases from J, with 11 bases in between. The CDR3 totals 13 residues. CDR1 is MGHDK and CDR2 is SYGVNS in the germline V gene. The CDR3 is CASSPGPSSPLHF. CDR3 sequence (DNA): TGTGCCAGCAGTCCCGGACCTTCTTCACCCCTCCACTTT. Full variable domain (outside the CDR3, taken from reference TRBV25-1 and TRBJ1-6): EADIYQTPRYLVIGTGKKITLECSQTMGHDKMYWYQQDPGMELHLIHYSYGVNSTEKGDLSSESTVSRIRTEHFPLTLESARPSHTSQYLCASSPGPSSPLHFGNGTRLTVT.

This clone came up once. A read error may explain this, as a much larger clone is one base away. This chain connects TRBV10-3 to TRBJ1-5, with 10 bases lining up with TRBD1. Germline V gives CDR1 ENHRY, CDR2 SYGVKD. The CDR3 contains 14 residues. V lost 5 bases and J lost 7; bases outside the gene matches: 5. CDR3 nucleotide sequence: TGTGCCATCAGTAAAGGGACAGGGGTACAGCCCCAGCATTTT. Protein product: CAISKGTGVQPQHF.

The gene calls are TRBV4-3 and TRBJ1-2; D uncertain. CDR1 is LGHNA and CDR2 is YSLEER in the germline V gene. The V gene lost 1 base and the J gene lost 4 bases, with 13 bases spanning the gap. The CDR3 length is 15 residues. CDR3 DNA sequence: TGCGCCAGCAGCCAAGGCGTTCAAGGGAGCTATGGCTACACCTTC. Its protein is CASSQGVQGSYGYTF.

This clone rates as large. The genes are TRBV6-5 and TRBJ2-4; TRBD1 matches 12 bases. CDR1 and CDR2 from the germline V gene are MNHEY and SVGAGI. J was trimmed by 3 bases and V by 4 bases; bases with no gene match: 4. This CDR3 is built from 16 residues. Here the CDR3 reads CASSFGTGGGKNIQYF. CDR3 DNA: TGTGCCAGCAGTTTCGGGACAGGGGGCGGCAAAAACATTCAGTACTTC.

J is TRBJ1-1 and V is TRBV7-9; 8 bases fit TRBD1. The germline gives CDR1 SEHNR, CDR2 FQNEAQ (reference sequence). CDR3 length: 15 amino acids. Trimming at V came to 5 bases and at J to 7 bases, leaving 12 bases not matched to a gene. The CDR3 spells CASSHPRTGYFEAFF. The CDR3 bases are TGTGCCAGCAGCCATCCACGGACAGGGTATTTTGAAGCTTTCTTT.

The chain has TRBV25-1 and TRBJ2-3, with 11 nucleotides matching TRBD2. The V and J ends lost 4 bases and 1 base, in that order; junction bases with no gene match: 10. CDR1 and CDR2 from the germline V gene are MGHDK and SYGVNS. The CDR3 spans 18 residues. This CDR3 reads CASSGISGREGGTDTQYF. The CDR3 region has the DNA TGTGCCAGCAGTGGGATTAGCGGGAGGGAAGGGGGCACAGATACGCAGTATTTT.

The chain is built from TRBV29-1 and TRBJ2-2; TRBD1 aligns across 12 bases. This CDR3 comprises 14 residues. V dropped 6 bases and J dropped 4; count of bases not matched to a gene: 3. Looked up from germline, CDR1 is SQVTM and CDR2 is ANQGSEA. The CDR3 region is CSVGQGASTGELFF. The DNA of the CDR3 is TGCAGCGTGGGACAGGGGGCATCCACCGGGGAGCTGTTTTTT.

The chain is built from TRBV6-6 and TRBJ2-7; D call uncertain. Trimming left V 0 bases short and J 6 bases short, with 12 bases between. The CDR3 runs 14 residues. Per germline, CDR1 MNHNY and CDR2 SVGAGI (reference sequence). CDR3 sequence reads: CASSYSKQVPEQYF. The CDR3 region has the DNA TGTGCCAGCAGTTACTCTAAGCAGGTCCCCGAGCAGTACTTC.

This chain uses TRBV6-5 with TRBJ1-2; unclear D gene. Germline CDR1 is MNHEY and CDR2 is SVGAGI. Trimming took 5 bases from V and 1 from J, leaving 11 bases between them. The CDR3 totals 14 residues. CDR3: CASSPLKGNYGYTF. Written as DNA, the CDR3 is TGTGCCAGCAGTCCCCTTAAGGGTAACTATGGCTACACCTTC.

The chain joins TRBV11-2 to TRBJ2-1; D gene uncertain. Germline V gene data show CDR1 as SGHAT and CDR2 as FQNNGV. V lost 1 base and J 0 bases, leaving 16 bases between the germline ends. The CDR3 length is 18 residues. The CDR3 DNA follows: TGTGCCAGCAGCTTAGTGGGTACTCGGGCGAGCTCCTACAATGAGCAGTTCTTC. As protein: CASSLVGTRASSYNEQFF.

In its sample, this clone ranks as medium-sized. The chain links TRBV18 to TRBJ2-1, with 10 bases fitting TRBD2. Losses at the gene ends were 6 bases for V and 7 bases for J; bases not matched to a gene: 15. CDR1 KGHSH and CDR2 LQKENI come from the germline V gene. This CDR3 region has 17 residues. The CDR3 is CASSRPLAGASRNEQFF. DNA of the CDR3: TGTGCCAGCTCCCGACCTCTAGCGGGAGCAAGTAGGAATGAGCAGTTCTTC.

This chain uses TRBV27 with TRBJ2-2, with TRBD2 identical over 13 bases. Per the germline V gene, CDR1 is MNHEY and CDR2 is SMNVEV (reference sequence). J lost 5 bases, V lost 6 bases, and 3 bases had no gene match. This CDR3 contains 15 residues. The CDR3 loop is CASRPGLAGTGELFF. The CDR3 DNA reads as TGTGCCAGCAGACCGGGACTAGCGGGAACCGGGGAGCTGTTTTTT.

The chain carries TRBV10-3 and TRBJ1-1; D might be TRBD1 (6 bases). There are 13 residues in the CDR3. Deletions cut 10 bases from V and 0 bases from J, with 12 bases between. The V gene's germline CDR1 is ENHRY and CDR2 SYGVKD. This chain's CDR3 is CATVRQVNTEAFF. For the CDR3, the DNA is TGTGCCACGGTACGACAGGTGAACACTGAAGCTTTCTTT.

There are many counts of this clone. J is TRBJ2-7 and V is TRBV7-2, with 8 nucleotides matching TRBD2. Trimming cost V 7 bases and J 7 bases; bases outside gene matches: 15. This CDR3 is built from 15 residues. From germline, CDR1 is SGHTA and CDR2 FQGNSA. As DNA, the CDR3 is TGTGCCAGCACCCCGGGAGGGGCGGGGGCGAGGGAGCAGTACTTC. It is translated as CASTPGGAGAREQYF.

The chain couples TRBV7-2 to TRBJ2-3; 10 bases match TRBD2. Germline V gene data show CDR1 as SGHTA and CDR2 as FQGNSA. The ends lost 1 base at V and 11 bases at J; junction bases unmatched: 9. CDR3 length: 15 amino acids. In nucleotides, the CDR3 is TGTGCCAGCAGCTTAGGTTGGCTAGCGGGAGAAGGGCAGTATTTT. As protein: CASSLGWLAGEGQYF.

The table lists this clone with a count of one. The rearrangement joins TRBV4-2 to TRBJ1-2; 9 nucleotides match TRBD1. CDR3 length: 14 amino acids. From germline, CDR1 is LGHNA and CDR2 YNFKEQ. The trim removed 4 bases at V and 6 bases at J, leaving 6 bases unmatched. CDR3: CASSPGQGFDGYTF. The DNA for the CDR3 is TGTGCCAGCAGCCCTGGACAGGGGTTCGATGGCTACACCTTC.

This chain joins TRBV7-9 and TRBJ1-2; 8 nucleotides match TRBD1. The J segment lost 8 bases and the V segment lost 5 bases, leaving 7 bases of the junction unmatched. Germline CDR1 SEHNR, CDR2 FQNEAQ (reference sequence). This CDR3 is 13 amino acids long. CDR3 bases: TGTGCCAGCAGCCAATCGACAGGGGACGGCTACACCTTC. Protein: CASSQSTGDGYTF.

This chain links TRBV19 with TRBJ1-4, with TRBD1 matching over 10 bases. From germline, CDR1 is LNHDA and CDR2 SQIVND (reference sequence). Germline trimming cut 7 bases from V and 8 bases from J; bases unmatched to any gene: 10. This CDR3 has 15 amino acids. DNA for the CDR3: TGTGCCAGTACCGCGGGGGGACAGGGGACCGAAAAACTGTTTTTT. Translated, it gives CASTAGGQGTEKLFF.

The V gene is TRBV5-6, the J gene TRBJ1-5; TRBD1 is a possible D gene (5 bases). The CDR3 is 15 amino acids. The V gene lost 1 base and the J gene lost 2 bases, with 10 bases spanning the gap. Germline V gene sequence: CDR1 SGHDT, CDR2 YYEEEE. CDR3 sequence (DNA): TGTGCCAGCAGCTTGCGACAGAATGGCAATCAGCCCCAGCATTTT. This sequence encodes CASSLRQNGNQPQHF.

The genes are TRBV9 and TRBJ1-1; D ambiguous. Germline CDR1 and CDR2: SGDLS and YYNGEE. Trimming pared 0 bases from V and 1 base from J, leaving 4 bases between. The CDR3 length is 13 residues. The CDR3 loop is CASSVDQNTEAFF. The CDR3 coding sequence is TGTGCCAGCAGCGTAGACCAGAACACTGAAGCTTTCTTT.

This clone was found a few times. The chain carries TRBV4-2 and TRBJ1-1; D uncertain. The V end lost 5 bases, the J end lost 1 base, and 8 bases lay between the germline ends. The CDR3 sequence is 13 residues long. The germline V gene has CDR1 LGHNA and CDR2 YNFKEQ. The CDR3 DNA reads as TGTGCCAGCAGCGCCGCCGCGAACACTGAAGCTTTCTTT. The encoded protein is CASSAAANTEAFF.